These T cell receptor beta chains were read from a single sample in a study of cytomegalovirus exposure and HLA in healthy donors. Libraries were prepared by immunoSEQ multiplex PCR; TCRdb keeps only in-frame clonotypes and omits some of them. Of 100,000 to 150,000 clones listed, more than 75% are singletons. The specimen was PBMCs. Receptor source: a man younger than 30 in good health and CMV-seronegative. Both conserved end residues are trimmed from each CDR3. Each record gives: J gene, V gene, CDR3 protein.

>TRBJ1-1|TRBV19
ASHREFGAADEAF
>TRBJ1-6|TRBV2
ASSERGHSNSPLH
>TRBJ1-1|TRBV7-7
ASSSQLNTEAF
>TRBJ2-1|TRBV5-5
ASSLVGTTLGGSYNEQF
>TRBJ1-1|TRBV7-9
ASSLRTGGNTEAF
>TRBJ2-3|TRBV7-3
ASSLGQTTDTQY
>TRBJ2-7|TRBV5-6
ASSVGGHEQY
>TRBJ1-6|TRBV7-9
ASSLEQPNSPLH
>TRBJ2-3|TRBV9
ASSVGALSPDTQY
>TRBJ1-6|TRBV5-1
ASSLGDRANSPLH
>TRBJ1-1|TRBV19
ASSPRTGWATEAF
>TRBJ2-3|TRBV9
ASSGGASGGSTDTQY
>TRBJ1-1|TRBV29-1
SVGQVPEAF